This T cell receptor beta chain is drawn from a study of cytomegalovirus exposure and HLA in healthy donors. Primers: 60 Vbeta forward and 13 Jbeta reverse. In the authors' workflow: The authors later counted some 76 million unique TCR beta chains, roughly 10 million of them shared. Method: immunoSEQ multiplex PCR; TCRdb's copy keeps in-frame clones and lacks some. V, J and clone size are those of that table, while D and trimming were read from the DNA. The repertoire consists of about 140,000 clones, with 88% occurring once and the leading ten covering around 0.54%. Study-level results: Most TCRs appeared rarely, but some public TCRs recurred in many donors. In a later analysis, common viral pathogens appeared linked to several of the most significant clusters.

To note about this clone: Antigen specificity is unknown. The junction differs from germline at one of its ends, possibly a read error.

CDR3 size: 11 residues. Germline loops: CDR1 SEHNR, CDR2 FQNEAQ (reference sequence). Healthy bone marrow donors made up the cohort. J is TRBJ2-4 and V is TRBV7-9; the D is unclear. This sequence originates from a middle-aged woman in good health and CMV-seronegative. The sequencing input was PBMCs. The CDR3 here is CSSTPDMKQYF. The CDR3 DNA reads as TGTTCCAGCACCCCAGACATGAAACAGTACTTC.